Presented here are 5 T cell receptor beta chains from one specimen sequenced in a study of T cell responses to AZD1222 COVID-19 vaccine. Sequencing was performed with immunoSEQ multiplex PCR; in TCRdb, only in-frame clones are kept and a portion is missing. The table includes approximately 110,000 clones, roughly 87% detected once. Sample: peripheral blood, taken on day 0 of MenACWY control vaccination. Receptors were obtained from an adult in good health.

The chain joins TRBV28 to TRBJ1-5; TRBD1 agrees at 7 bases. This CDR3 has 15 residues. V shed 4 bases and J 0 bases; nucleotides not matched to a gene: 3. Germline V gene data show CDR1 as MDHEN and CDR2 as SYDVKM. CDR3 nucleotides: TGTGCCAGCAGTTGGGGACAGCCTAGCAATCAGCCCCAGCATTTT. Protein sequence: CASSWGQPSNQPQHF.

V is TRBV7-3 and J is TRBJ2-2; 8 nucleotides match TRBD1. The CDR3 covers 15 residues. Germline lookup yields CDR1 SGHTA and CDR2 FQGTGA. With 9 bases clipped from V and 7 bases from J, the junction kept 13 bases outside the gene matches. The CDR3 coding sequence is TGTGCCAGTCGACAGGGGACCGGTTCTGGCGGGGAGCTGTTTTTT. This encodes CASRQGTGSGGELFF.

The CDR3 DNA sequence: TGTGCCAGCAGTTTAGTCGACTATGGCTACACCTTC. Translating gives CASSLVDYGYTF. J is TRBJ1-2 and V is TRBV12-3 or TRBV12-4, with D unclear. CDR3 length equals 12 residues. V was shortened by 1 base and J by 3 bases, with 3 bases between the two germline ends.

The genes are TRBV25-1 and TRBJ1-6; no clear D. The CDR3 covers 15 residues. Trimming removed 2 bases at V and 9 bases at J, with 14 bases between. From germline, CDR1 is MGHDK and CDR2 SYGVNS. The DNA of the CDR3 is TGTGCCAGCAGTGAAAAGTTCGGTGTCGGTTCACCCCTCCACTTT. Translated, it gives CASSEKFGVGSPLHF.

This clone has more than one count but fewer than ten. V is TRBV6-1 and J is TRBJ1-5; D is unclear. The CDR3 contains 13 residues. Trimming removed 1 base from V and 3 bases from J, with 4 bases in between. The germline V gene has CDR1 MNHNS and CDR2 SASEGT. The DNA for the CDR3 is TGTGCCAGCAGTGAAGTGTCCAATCAGCCCCAGCATTTT. Encoded protein: CASSEVSNQPQHF.